Presented here are 28 T cell receptor beta chains from one specimen sequenced in a study of shared clonotypes between healthy human individuals. Using immunoSEQ multiplex PCR, the repertoire was profiled, and TCRdb retains in-frame clones only, with some absent. The sample yields fewer than 100,000 clones, under 80% seen once. The sequenced sample consisted of memory CD8+ T cells sorted from blood. Stated subset: CD45RO+ cells pooled with CCR7-negative TemRA cells. These receptors originate from a man aged 25 to 40 in good health.

This clone appeared once. This chain uses TRBV5-6 with TRBJ1-1; D might be TRBD1 (5 bases). This CDR3 region has 15 residues. V was clipped by 0 bases and J by 0 bases, with 9 bases between them. Germline assignment: CDR1 SGHDT and CDR2 YYEEEE. CDR3 DNA: TGTGCCAGCAGCTTGGCCGGGACGGTGAACACTGAAGCTTTCTTT. It translates to CASSLAGTVNTEAFF.

The V call is TRBV6-1, the J call TRBJ2-3; D is undetermined. CDR3 length: 10 residues. V dropped 9 bases and J dropped 6 bases, with 7 bases sitting between them. Germline V lookup: CDR1 MNHNS, CDR2 SASEGT. This chain's CDR3 is CASGSDTQYF. In DNA, the CDR3 is TGTGCCAGTGGTAGCGATACGCAGTATTTT.

The chain combines TRBV5-6 with TRBJ2-1; perhaps D is TRBD1 or TRBD2 (6 bases each). Germline CDR1 and CDR2: SGHDT and YYEEEE. Trimming left V 5 bases short and J 5 bases short, with 14 bases between. The CDR3 consists of 14 residues. CDR3 DNA sequence: TGTGCCAGCAGTCGTTACGGGGGCAACAATGAGCAGTTCTTC. Protein: CASSRYGGNNEQFF.

In this sample, this clone turned up once. The chain couples TRBV28 to TRBJ2-3; D is unclear. The germline V and J ends were trimmed by 6 bases and 0 bases, with 13 bases remaining between them. Germline CDR1 MDHEN, CDR2 SYDVKM. This CDR3 region has 15 residues. CDR3 sequence reads: CASSLDRSSTDTQYF. The CDR3 DNA reads as TGTGCCAGCAGCTTGGACCGGTCTAGCACAGATACGCAGTATTTT.

The chain carries TRBV4-1 and TRBJ2-3; TRBD2 agrees at 9 bases. The CDR3 runs 18 residues. CDR1 is MGHRA and CDR2 is YSYEKL in the germline V gene. V was pared by 0 bases and J by 1 base, with 8 bases of the junction left unmatched. In nucleotides, the CDR3 is TGCGCCAGCAGCCAAGAACAACAGGGACTAGCTGGCACAGATACGCAGTATTTT. This gives the protein CASSQEQQGLAGTDTQYF.

The rearrangement joins TRBV7-2 to TRBJ1-5; maybe TRBD1 (6 bases). Per the germline V gene, CDR1 is SGHTA and CDR2 is FQGNSA. CDR3 length: 16 residues. Trimming stripped 2 bases from V and 4 bases from J, with 15 bases between. The CDR3 here is CASSLRVKQGNQPQHF. CDR3 DNA: TGTGCCAGCAGCTTAAGGGTGAAACAGGGAAATCAGCCCCAGCATTTT.

This clone was observed a single time. The chain joins TRBV27 to TRBJ2-7, with D possibly matching TRBD2 (5 bases). Trimming pared 8 bases from V and 5 bases from J, leaving 19 bases between. From germline, CDR1 is MNHEY and CDR2 SMNVEV (reference sequence). CDR3 length: 14 residues. The CDR3: CASAPTRTRDEQYF. The CDR3 DNA sequence: TGTGCCAGCGCTCCTACTAGAACCCGGGACGAGCAGTACTTC.

This clone was seen once. The chain joins TRBV14 to TRBJ2-2; no firm D call. This CDR3 has 11 residues. Looked up from germline, CDR1 is SGHDN and CDR2 is FVKESK. V shed 5 bases and J shed 5 bases, with 3 bases lying between them. CDR3 coding DNA: TGTGCCAGCAGCATAACCGGGGAGCTGTTTTTT. It yields the protein CASSITGELFF.

The CDR3 DNA reads as TGTGCCAGCAACTTTAAAATAGGCAATCAGCCCCAGCATTTT. Protein: CASNFKIGNQPQHF. This chain connects TRBV7-2 to TRBJ1-5; D gene unclear. V lost 7 bases and J 2 bases, leaving 12 bases between the germline ends. Germline CDR1 is SGHTA and CDR2 is FQGNSA. The CDR3 runs 14 residues.

The rearrangement uses TRBV7-6 and TRBJ2-5, with D perhaps given as TRBD1 or TRBD2 (6 bases each). V was cut by 4 bases and J by 5 bases, with 23 bases left in between. This CDR3 is 17 amino acids long. Germline values: CDR1 SGHVS, CDR2 FNYEAQ. The CDR3 loop is CASSSNRVGGLSETQYF. DNA of the CDR3: TGTGCCAGCAGCTCGAACAGGGTAGGAGGGTTGTCGGAGACCCAGTACTTC.

This CDR3 is CASSFEEQQETQYF. For the CDR3, the DNA is TGTGCCAGCAGCTTTGAGGAACAGCAAGAGACCCAGTACTTC. V is TRBV5-4 and J is TRBJ2-5; D call uncertain. Germline V gene data show CDR1 as SGHNT and CDR2 as YYREEE (reference sequence). Trimming stripped 2 bases from V and 2 bases from J, with 10 bases between. The CDR3 consists of 14 residues.

The chain employs TRBV9 and TRBJ1-3; D ambiguous. V was shortened by 0 bases and J by 1 base, with 2 bases between the two germline ends. Germline V gene sequence: CDR1 SGDLS, CDR2 YYNGEE. The CDR3 runs to 13 residues. In DNA, the CDR3 is TGTGCCAGCAGCGTAGGGTCTGGAAACACCATATATTTT. This encodes CASSVGSGNTIYF.

The chain joins TRBV5-6 to TRBJ2-2; 10 bases are a match to TRBD1. J was trimmed by 9 bases and V by 4 bases; bases with no gene match: 6. The V gene's germline CDR1 is SGHDT and CDR2 YYEEEE. CDR3 length: 14 amino acids. The CDR3 reads CASSPGQGRRELFF. The CDR3 DNA reads as TGTGCCAGCAGCCCGGGACAGGGGAGGAGGGAGCTGTTTTTT.

This clone was counted at least ten times. V is TRBV7-9 and J is TRBJ2-4, with 14 bases matching TRBD2. Losses at the gene ends were 4 bases for V and 6 bases for J; bases not matched to a gene: 11. CDR3 length: 18 amino acids. Germline V gives CDR1 SEHNR, CDR2 FQNEAQ (reference sequence). The CDR3: CASSSETGLAGAGNIQYF. As DNA, the CDR3 is TGTGCCAGCAGCTCAGAGACGGGACTAGCGGGAGCCGGAAACATTCAGTACTTC.

This clone was counted only a few times. The chain employs TRBV6-5 and TRBJ2-5; TRBD2 might be the D (6 bases). The CDR3 length is 14 residues. The V and J ends lost 11 bases and 3 bases respectively, with 19 bases between them. Germline-derived CDR1 and CDR2 are MNHEY and SVGAGI. The CDR3 spells CAAKTPRREETQYF. Here the CDR3 DNA reads TGTGCCGCCAAGACTCCCAGGAGGGAAGAGACCCAGTACTTC.

The chain is built from TRBV28 and TRBJ2-1; D unresolved. Germline V gene sequence: CDR1 MDHEN, CDR2 SYDVKM. V was cut by 6 bases and J by 5 bases, with 8 bases left in between. CDR3 length equals 12 residues. The chain's CDR3 is CASSELDNEQFF. DNA for the CDR3: TGTGCCAGCAGCGAGCTAGACAATGAGCAGTTCTTC.

The chain recombines TRBV6-5 with TRBJ2-5; D is unclear. V gave up 2 bases and J gave up 6 bases, with 19 bases separating them. The CDR3 sequence is 16 residues long. The germline CDR1 and CDR2 sequences are MNHEY and SVGAGI. CDR3 coding DNA: TGTGCCAGCAGTTACGATTCGGCACTCCCACTACAGACCCAGTACTTC. It codes for CASSYDSALPLQTQYF.

To note about this clone: A much bigger clone sits one base away, suggesting this may be a read error. V and J are TRBV7-6 and TRBJ2-1, with 7 bases identical to TRBD2. The CDR3 runs 15 residues. The junction had 1 base not matched to a gene; V was cut back by 2 bases and J by 0 bases. Germline CDR1 reads SGHVS; CDR2 reads FNYEAQ. The chain's CDR3 is CASSLTSDSYNEQFF. CDR3 in DNA: TGTGCCAGCAGCTTAACTAGCGACTCCTACAATGAGCAGTTCTTC.

This clone is medium-sized. The chain has TRBV6-1 and TRBJ2-3, with 9 bases lining up with TRBD2. The CDR3 spans 15 residues. The junction had 4 bases not matched to a gene; V was cut back by 2 bases and J by 4 bases. Germline loops: CDR1 MNHNS, CDR2 SASEGT. The CDR3 sequence is CASSETAGGADTQYF. CDR3 nucleotide sequence: TGTGCCAGCAGTGAAACAGCGGGAGGCGCAGATACGCAGTATTTT.

The chain couples TRBV11-2 to TRBJ2-7; D remains ambiguous. V dropped 1 base and J dropped 2 bases, with 12 bases sitting between them. Germline V gene sequence: CDR1 SGHAT, CDR2 FQNNGV. CDR3 length: 15 amino acids. The CDR3, as DNA: TGTGCCAGCAGCTTAGCCCCGGAAAACACCTACGAGCAGTACTTC. Its translation is CASSLAPENTYEQYF.

The rearrangement links TRBV7-2 to TRBJ2-7; D is uncertain. The V end lost 4 bases, the J end lost 6 bases, and 13 bases lay between the germline ends. The CDR3 runs 13 residues. Per the germline V gene, CDR1 is SGHTA and CDR2 is FQGNSA. The CDR3 spells CASSSGRVSEQYF. CDR3 sequence (DNA): TGTGCCAGCAGCTCCGGCAGAGTCTCCGAGCAGTACTTC.

This rearrangement joins TRBV29-1 to TRBJ1-1; D call uncertain. This CDR3 has 11 amino acids. CDR1 is SQVTM, CDR2 ANQGSEA, per germline. Trimming stripped 0 bases from V and 14 bases from J, with 13 bases between. CDR3 coding DNA: TGCAGCGTTGAAGACGGGATTCGAGGGTTCTTT. This codes for CSVEDGIRGFF.

Only one count was recorded for this clone. This chain uses TRBV2 with TRBJ2-1; 7 positions agree with TRBD1. The CDR3 has 14 amino acids. The V gene's germline CDR1 is SNHLY and CDR2 FYNNEI. The V gene end was trimmed by 6 bases and the J gene end by 8 bases; junction bases not matched to a gene: 10. The CDR3 region is CASRGQSYGHEQFF. The CDR3 DNA reads as TGTGCCAGCAGGGGACAGAGCTACGGACATGAGCAGTTCTTC.

The rearrangement uses TRBV6-1 and TRBJ2-3, with D tentatively TRBD2 (6 bases). This CDR3 contains 14 residues. Germline CDR1 MNHNS, CDR2 SASEGT. Trimming took 8 bases from V and 0 from J, leaving 12 bases between them. CDR3 sequence reads: CASHGGMSTDTQYF. The CDR3 region has the DNA TGTGCCAGCCACGGCGGGATGAGCACAGATACGCAGTATTTT.

The chain is built from TRBV11-2 and TRBJ1-1, with D unclear. V was trimmed by 0 bases and J by 5 bases, leaving 10 bases between them. Germline CDR1 reads SGHAT; CDR2 reads FQNNGV. The CDR3 extends over 14 amino acids. The CDR3, as DNA: TGTGCCAGCAGCTTAGAATTTCCGGGGACTGAAGCTTTCTTT. This gives the protein CASSLEFPGTEAFF.

This clone was detected a few times. The CDR3 loop reads CASSLEPGNQPQHF. CDR3 sequence (DNA): TGCGCCAGCAGCTTGGAACCAGGGAATCAGCCCCAGCATTTT. This rearrangement joins TRBV5-1 to TRBJ1-5; maybe TRBD1 (5 bases). Trimming left V 0 bases short and J 4 bases short, with 8 bases between. The CDR3 loop spans 14 amino acids. The germline V gene has CDR1 SGHRS and CDR2 YFSETQ.

Concerning this clone itself: One end of the junction is discordant with germline, which a read error may explain. The chain recombines TRBV6-1 with TRBJ2-7; D possibly matches TRBD1 or TRBD2 (5 bases each). The CDR3 loop spans 15 amino acids. CDR1 is MNHNS and CDR2 is SASEGT in the germline V gene. CDR3 nucleotide sequence: TGTGCCAGTAGTGAAGAGGGGTCAGAGGGCGACGAGCAGTACTTC. This translates into CASSEEGSEGDEQYF.

J is TRBJ1-1 and V is TRBV27; 8 bases map to TRBD1. V lost 2 bases to trimming and J lost 3 bases; unmatched junction nucleotides: 2. Germline V gene data show CDR1 as MNHEY and CDR2 as SMNVEV (reference sequence). This CDR3 region has 14 residues. The CDR3 sequence is CASSLQGAYTEAFF. In DNA form, the CDR3 reads TGTGCCAGCAGTTTACAGGGGGCCTACACTGAAGCTTTCTTT.